The 22 T cell receptor beta chains presented below share a single source sample, sequenced in a study of monozygotic twins with inflammatory bowel disease. Following a re-call of the 5' RACE reads, TCRdb has one entry per CDR3 protein and lacks DNA. Its table records 300,000 to 400,000 distinct CDR3 sequences. Material for sequencing was blood. The source of these receptors is a human donor with ulcerative colitis or Crohn's disease, or a healthy co-twin of an affected twin (not recorded which).

The chain recombines TRBV12-3 or TRBV12-4 with TRBJ1-2. The CDR3 loop spans 16 amino acids. The CDR3 sequence is CASSLRHDDSPYGYTF.

This chain connects TRBV5-1 to TRBJ2-5. This CDR3 is built from 15 residues. Per germline, CDR1 SGHRS and CDR2 YFSETQ. CDR3 sequence: CASSLAAAVQETQYF. Full variable domain (remainder filled in from reference TRBV5-1 and TRBJ2-5): KAGVTQTPRYLIKTRGQQVTLSCSPISGHRSVSWYQQTPGQGLQFLFEYFSETQRNKGNFPGRFSGRQFSNSRSEMNVSTLELGDSALYLCASSLAAAVQETQYFGPGTRLLVL.

J is TRBJ2-3 and V is TRBV5-1; TCRdb names TRBD2, which stays unverified in the absence of DNA. The CDR3 totals 15 residues. Germline-derived CDR1 and CDR2 are SGHRS and YFSETQ. The CDR3 spells CASSLQGDPRDTQYF.

The V gene is TRBV18, the J gene TRBJ2-7. The CDR3 runs 13 residues. Germline V lookup: CDR1 KGHSH, CDR2 LQKENI. CDR3 amino acids: CASSPESGYEQYF.

This sequence joins TRBV7-8 and TRBJ1-6. CDR1 SGHVS and CDR2 FQNEAQ come from the germline V gene. The CDR3 length is 14 residues. The CDR3 region is CASSPQETKSPLHF.

The chain carries TRBV27 and TRBJ2-7; TCRdb designates TRBD1, a call that cannot be tested without DNA. Germline lookup yields CDR1 MNHEY and CDR2 SMNVEV (reference sequence). This CDR3 has 14 residues. The CDR3: CASGSHRDAYEQYF.

The chain carries TRBV20-1 and TRBJ2-7. In germline, CDR1 is DFQATT, CDR2 SNEGSKA (reference sequence). The CDR3 length is 12 residues. CDR3 protein: CSATAHNYELYF.

This rearrangement joins TRBV5-1 to TRBJ2-5; the TRBD1 assignment by TCRdb is unverifiable without DNA. Germline V gives CDR1 SGHRS, CDR2 YFSETQ. This CDR3 is built from 16 residues. This chain's CDR3 is CASSRTATGQQETQYF.

The genes are TRBV12-3 or TRBV12-4 and TRBJ2-7; TCRdb indicates TRBD1, and absent DNA this call remains unverified. This CDR3 has 19 residues. The CDR3: CASRNQGDRVTKIDYEQYF.

The chain joins TRBV2 to TRBJ2-3; the TCRdb call, TRBD1, lacks DNA for checking. Germline assignment: CDR1 SNHLY and CDR2 FYNNEI. This CDR3 has 12 residues. This chain's CDR3 is CASSEARDPQYF.

The gene calls are TRBV7-2 and TRBJ1-1; TCRdb selects TRBD1, and the lack of DNA leaves this call unchecked. The CDR3 is 13 amino acids. CDR1 SGHTA and CDR2 FQGNSA come from the germline V gene. CDR3 region: CASSSRTGREAFF. Supplemented by reference TRBV7-2 and TRBJ1-1, the full variable domain reads GAGVSQSPSNKVTEKGKDVELRCDPISGHTALYWYRQSLGQGLEFLIYFQGNSAPDKSGLPSDRFSAERTGGSVSTLTIQRTQQEDSAVYLCASSSRTGREAFFGQGTRLTVV.

J is TRBJ1-1 and V is TRBV6-5. Germline-derived CDR1 and CDR2 are MNHEY and SVGAGI. CDR3 size: 14 residues. The CDR3 sequence is CASSYRGSSPEAFF.

The chain joins TRBV3-1 to TRBJ2-1; TCRdb's assignment of TRBD1 cannot be checked, as there is no DNA. Germline CDR1 is LGHDT and CDR2 is YNNKEL (reference sequence). The CDR3 covers 15 residues. CDR3 sequence reads: CASSRGGAVFNEQFF.

This chain's CDR3 is CSAAQGDTGELFF. The chain carries TRBV20-1 and TRBJ2-2; TCRdb lists TRBD1, though no DNA is available to test this call. Germline CDR1 reads DFQATT; CDR2 reads SNEGSKA (reference sequence). The CDR3 contains 13 residues.

This chain uses TRBV12-3 or TRBV12-4 with TRBJ2-7; TCRdb's D gene call, TRBD2, goes unchecked for lack of DNA. The CDR3 has 15 amino acids. CDR3 residues: CASTQGREGTSEQYF.

The chain carries TRBV9 and TRBJ2-1. Germline V gives CDR1 SGDLS, CDR2 YYNGEE. This CDR3 comprises 13 residues. CDR3 amino acids: CASSSIGLHEQFF.

This chain uses TRBV18 with TRBJ2-7; TCRdb calls TRBD1, which cannot be checked without DNA. This CDR3 is built from 12 residues. Germline lookup yields CDR1 KGHSH and CDR2 LQKENI. CDR3 sequence reads: CASSPGGSEQYF.

The chain employs TRBV6-2 or TRBV6-3 and TRBJ1-2; with no DNA, the TCRdb D assignment of TRBD1 cannot be verified. The CDR3 consists of 15 residues. Germline V gene lookup returns CDR1 MNHEY and CDR2 SVGEGT. The CDR3 is CASSSPGLGMYGYTF.

The V and J genes are TRBV29-1 and TRBJ2-6. The germline V gene has CDR1 SQVTM and CDR2 ANQGSEA. CDR3 size: 15 residues. The CDR3 loop reads CSVDSSPTGANVLTF.

The V call is TRBV4-1, the J call TRBJ2-5; TCRdb's D call of TRBD2 is untestable without DNA. In germline, CDR1 is MGHRA, CDR2 YSYEKL. CDR3 size: 17 residues. CDR3 residues: CASSQDRSGGSQETQYF.

The chain carries TRBV2 and TRBJ2-1. This CDR3 contains 14 residues. The V gene's germline CDR1 is SNHLY and CDR2 FYNNEI. CDR3 sequence: CASGEGTLYNEQFF. The whole variable domain, remainder taken from reference TRBV2 and TRBJ2-1, is EPEVTQTPSHQVTQMGQEVILRCVPISNHLYFYWYRQILGQKVEFLVSFYNNEISEKSEIFDDQFSVERPDGSNFTLKIRSTKLEDSAMYFCASGEGTLYNEQFFGPGTRLTVL.

The chain links TRBV29-1 to TRBJ1-1; absent DNA, TCRdb's TRBD1 call cannot be checked. The CDR3 has 12 residues. Germline assignment: CDR1 SQVTM and CDR2 ANQGSEA. The CDR3 sequence is CSAWTGNTEAFF. The full variable domain, rest sourced from reference TRBV29-1 and TRBJ1-1, is SAVISQKPSRDICQRGTSLTIQCQVDSQVTMMFWYRQQPGQSLTLIATANQGSEATYESGFVIDKFPISRPNLTFSTLTVSNMSPEDSSIYLCSAWTGNTEAFFGQGTRLTVV.